This T cell receptor (beta chain) was captured in a study of monozygotic twins with inflammatory bowel disease. Study-wide findings and caveats: Possibly because of limited power, concordant and discordant twins showed no difference in repertoire similarity. The data did not back a single strong IBD-associated clonotype or signal.

Researchers generated cDNA in eight separate reactions per sample. TCRdb reprocessed the 5' RACE reads and reports one entry per CDR3 protein, with no DNA. Here the sample table reports some 83,000 distinct CDR3 sequences. The V gene's germline CDR1 is DFQATT and CDR2 SNEGSKA (reference sequence). The CDR3 runs to 17 residues. Remarks on this clonotype: The antigen remains unidentified.

Blood was drawn once per donor, and each sample measured 2 to 2.5 ml. Sequencing was carried out using blood. This sequence was found in a human donor with ulcerative colitis or Crohn's disease, or a healthy co-twin of an affected twin (not recorded which). V and J are TRBV20-1 and TRBJ1-1; TCRdb's D call of TRBD1 is untestable without DNA. The CDR3 spells CSARDPQGRASHTEAFF.